The entry below describes one T cell receptor (beta chain). Its antigen is currently unknown. This entry comes from a study of beta chain features in type 1 diabetes. Findings and caveats of the study: TCRB CDR3s from Type 1 diabetes patients were moderately but significantly shorter in all four CD4+ subsets. Within patients, naive, central memory and Treg TCRB repertoires seemed more similar than within healthy donors. Lower insertion and higher deletion counts appeared at VDJ junctions in type 1 diabetes patients.

V lost 2 bases and J lost 8; bases outside the gene matches: 8. This CDR3 contains 13 residues. Germline CDR1 and CDR2: GTSNPN and SVGIG (reference sequence). The authors reverse transcribed all of the isolated RNA, so sequencing captured expressed TCRB transcripts. Data came from immunoSEQ multiplex PCR; TCRdb stores just in-frame clones and leaves some out. Of hundreds of thousands of clones detected, around an eighth appear once; the ten largest clones hold 0.022%. The chain recombines TRBV30 with TRBJ1-2; TRBD1 matches at 7 bases. Sequenced sample: naive CD4+ T cells from blood. This receptor was obtained from a man younger than 35 with type 1 diabetes. The DNA of the CDR3 is TGTGCCTGGAGTCAGGACAGGCCGGGGGGCTACACCTTC. This sequence encodes CAWSQDRPGGYTF.